This T cell receptor beta chain was sequenced for a study of T cell repertoires in cytomegalovirus infection. Overall study context: Both a matching HLA type and CMV infection were indicated by public TCR beta signatures.

The CDR3 is made up of 16 amino acids. V lost 3 bases and J 3 bases, leaving 16 bases between the germline ends. Many counts were recorded for this clonotype. TCRdb redid the calling of the reads with MiXCR, one entry per CDR3 protein. Of around 440,000 distinct CDR3 sequences listed, about 11% are singletons. This TCR was sampled from a human donor in good health (CMV status not recorded). Some clones in this sample may be carry-over from other donors' samples. The rearrangement uses TRBV12-3 or TRBV12-4 and TRBJ2-3; either TRBD1 or TRBD2 may supply D (6 bases each). The sequencing input was PBMCs. The CDR3 here is CASSFGGGGTTDTQYF. CDR3 nucleotides: TGTGCCAGCAGTTTCGGTGGTGGAGGGACAACAGATACGCAGTATTTT.